The next 24 T cell receptor beta chains were all read from a single sample in a study of T-cell memory formation after mild COVID-19. TCRdb independently ran MiXCR on the 5' RACE reads; one entry per CDR3 protein. The table has roughly 600,000 distinct CDR3 sequences, about a sixth seen once. Sequencing used PBMCs or a T cell subset sorted from them (not recorded which). The receptors derive from an adult woman who had mild COVID-19 (a few samples of this study predate the infection). Cell type and time point are not known.

The table lists this clonotype with a few counts. This sequence joins TRBV7-9 and TRBJ2-5; D is uncertain. Germline V lookup: CDR1 SEHNR, CDR2 FQNEAQ (reference sequence). The CDR3 has 14 amino acids. Trimming removed 4 bases from V and 5 bases from J, with 14 bases in between. The CDR3 region is CASSSRATWETQYF. The CDR3 DNA sequence: TGTGCCAGCAGCTCTCGAGCGACCTGGGAGACCCAGTACTTC.

J is TRBJ1-1 and V is TRBV25-1, with D possibly being TRBD1 (5 bases). Trimming shortened V by 4 bases and J by 5 bases, and 14 bases separated the two germline ends. CDR1 MGHDK and CDR2 SYGVNS come from the germline V gene. The CDR3 loop spans 14 amino acids. CDR3 sequence (DNA): TGTGCCAGCAGTGGAGGAGGCAGGGCGACTGAAGCTTTCTTT. Amino acids: CASSGGGRATEAFF. Complete variable domain (other parts from reference TRBV25-1 and TRBJ1-1): EADIYQTPRYLVIGTGKKITLECSQTMGHDKMYWYQQDPGMELHLIHYSYGVNSTEKGDLSSESTVSRIRTEHFPLTLESARPSHTSQYLCASSGGGRATEAFFGQGTRLTVV.

The gene calls are TRBV6-2 or TRBV6-3 and TRBJ2-7; the match to TRBD1 covers 8 bases. Looked up from germline, CDR1 is MNHEY and CDR2 is SVGEGT. This CDR3 contains 12 residues. J lost 3 bases, V lost 10 bases, and 5 bases had no gene match. DNA for the CDR3: TGTGCCACTGGACAGGGACACTACGAGCAGTACTTC. It is translated as CATGQGHYEQYF.

The CDR3 is CASTRLAGSYNEQFF. The CDR3 coding sequence is TGTGCCAGCACCCGACTAGCGGGGTCCTACAATGAGCAGTTCTTC. The gene calls are TRBV12-3 or TRBV12-4 and TRBJ2-1, with 11 bases aligning to TRBD2. The CDR3 runs to 15 residues. Germline trimming cut 7 bases from V and 1 base from J; bases unmatched to any gene: 3.

This clonotype was recorded at least ten times. This chain connects TRBV3-1 to TRBJ2-1; the D is unclear. Germline V gene data show CDR1 as LGHDT and CDR2 as YNNKEL (reference sequence). Trimming left V 0 bases short and J 0 bases short, with 15 bases between. The CDR3 consists of 18 residues. DNA of the CDR3: TGTGCCAGCAGCCAAGATTTGGCCTCAGTACTCTCCTACAATGAGCAGTTCTTC. Protein sequence: CASSQDLASVLSYNEQFF.

The table lists this clonotype with a few counts. V gene TRBV27 combines with J gene TRBJ2-3; D might be TRBD2 (5 bases). CDR1 MNHEY and CDR2 SMNVEV come from the germline V gene (reference sequence). The CDR3 covers 16 residues. Trimming removed 5 bases at V and 2 bases at J, with 17 bases between. CDR3 protein: CASSRERREVTDTQYF. CDR3 sequence (DNA): TGTGCCAGCAGTCGCGAGCGGAGAGAGGTCACAGATACGCAGTATTTT.

This clonotype was seen a handful of times. This chain joins TRBV11-2 and TRBJ1-2; 7 nucleotides agree with TRBD1. From germline, CDR1 is SGHAT and CDR2 FQNNGV. The CDR3 covers 14 residues. V shed 3 bases and J 7 bases; nucleotides not matched to a gene: 8. In DNA form, the CDR3 reads TGTGCCAGCAGCTTCACCAACGCAGGGGGTGGCTACACCTTC. Protein: CASSFTNAGGGYTF. Full variable domain (remainder filled in from reference TRBV11-2 and TRBJ1-2): EAGVAQSPRYKIIEKRQSVAFWCNPISGHATLYWYQQILGQGPKLLIQFQNNGVVDDSQLPKDRFSAERLKGVDSTLKIQPAKLEDSAVYLCASSFTNAGGGYTFGSGTRLTVV.

This clonotype occurred a few times. The genes are TRBV7-3 and TRBJ1-1, with no clear D. CDR1 is SGHTA, CDR2 FQGTGA, per germline. The germline V and J ends were trimmed by 1 base and 4 bases, with 10 bases remaining between them. The CDR3 is 14 amino acids. CDR3 sequence: CASSLSGVSTEAFF. The CDR3 DNA sequence: TGTGCCAGCAGCTTAAGCGGGGTGAGCACTGAAGCTTTCTTT.

The chain joins TRBV18 to TRBJ2-2; D possibly corresponds to TRBD1 (6 bases). V was cut by 2 bases and J by 0 bases, with 7 bases left in between. CDR1 is KGHSH and CDR2 is LQKENI in the germline V gene. The CDR3 sequence is 15 residues long. The CDR3 nucleotides read TGTGCCAGCTCACCAAGACAGGCGAACACCGGGGAGCTGTTTTTT. This sequence encodes CASSPRQANTGELFF.

The CDR3 DNA follows: TGTGCCACCCGAGGAGGGGGGGGCAATGAAAAACTGTTTTTT. Its translation is CATRGGGGNEKLFF. The chain recombines TRBV24-1 with TRBJ1-4; D might be TRBD1 (6 bases). Deletions cut 9 bases from V and 5 bases from J, with 15 bases between. The CDR3 spans 14 residues. The germline V gene has CDR1 KGHDR and CDR2 SFDVKD.

This clonotype was picked up a small number of times. The rearrangement uses TRBV7-2 and TRBJ2-3; D could derive from TRBD1 or TRBD2 (5 bases each). Germline V gene lookup returns CDR1 SGHTA and CDR2 FQGNSA. The CDR3 extends over 14 amino acids. The V and J ends lost 2 bases and 4 bases respectively, with 10 bases between them. The CDR3 region is CASSLMGEADTQYF. The CDR3, as DNA: TGTGCCAGCAGCTTAATGGGGGAAGCAGATACGCAGTATTTT. The full variable domain, rest sourced from reference TRBV7-2 and TRBJ2-3, is GAGVSQSPSNKVTEKGKDVELRCDPISGHTALYWYRQSLGQGLEFLIYFQGNSAPDKSGLPSDRFSAERTGGSVSTLTIQRTQQEDSAVYLCASSLMGEADTQYFGPGTRLTVL.

This clonotype was counted between two and nine times. V gene TRBV11-3 combines with J gene TRBJ1-3; unclear D gene. The CDR3 is 15 residues long. V was pared by 6 bases and J by 0 bases, with 12 bases between. CDR1 and CDR2 (germline): SGHNT, YENEEA. This CDR3 reads CASSERTGSGNTIYF. For the CDR3, the DNA is TGTGCCAGCAGTGAACGGACGGGCTCTGGAAACACCATATATTTT.

The chain recombines TRBV5-1 with TRBJ2-2; D perhaps matches TRBD2 (5 bases). The CDR3 runs 15 residues. The germline V and J ends were trimmed by 4 bases and 1 base, with 11 bases remaining between them. Germline V gives CDR1 SGHRS, CDR2 YFSETQ. CDR3 nucleotides: TGCGCCAGCAGCCCTAGCCGGGGGAACACCGGGGAGCTGTTTTTT. Amino acids: CASSPSRGNTGELFF.

The gene calls are TRBV4-1 and TRBJ2-7; a possible D gene is TRBD1 (6 bases). Trimming removed 1 base at V and 2 bases at J, with 9 bases between. Germline V CDR1 and CDR2: MGHRA, YSYEKL. The CDR3 length is 14 residues. The CDR3 sequence is CASSQVRGTYEQYF. CDR3 sequence (DNA): TGCGCCAGCAGCCAAGTGAGGGGGACCTACGAGCAGTACTTC.

This clonotype was counted a few times. This chain joins TRBV4-1 and TRBJ2-3; 7 bases line up with TRBD2. The CDR3 is made up of 15 amino acids. The germline CDR1 and CDR2 sequences are MGHRA and YSYEKL. Unmatched junction bases numbered 10, after V lost 8 bases and J lost 2 bases. As DNA, the CDR3 is TGCGCCAGCTGCCCGTTCGCGGGGGTCACAGATACGCAGTATTTT. Translating it yields CASCPFAGVTDTQYF.

The chain carries TRBV4-1 and TRBJ2-7; TRBD1 is a possible D gene (5 bases). The length of the CDR3 is 14 residues. Trimming pared 6 bases from V and 5 bases from J, leaving 17 bases between. CDR1 MGHRA and CDR2 YSYEKL come from the germline V gene. The CDR3, as DNA: TGCGCCAGCAGTTCCGGCAGGGAACACGACGAGCAGTACTTC. Translated: CASSSGREHDEQYF.

The V gene is TRBV7-9, the J gene TRBJ2-1, with 9 bases identical to TRBD2. J was trimmed by 7 bases and V by 6 bases; bases with no gene match: 7. Germline V gene lookup returns CDR1 SEHNR and CDR2 FQNEAQ (reference sequence). The CDR3 sequence is 14 residues long. The CDR3 spells CASSMGLALNEQFF. In nucleotides, the CDR3 is TGTGCCAGCAGTATGGGACTAGCTCTAAATGAGCAGTTCTTC.

This clonotype has at least ten counts. The chain carries TRBV7-9 and TRBJ2-3; 10 nucleotides match TRBD2. Germline CDR1 SEHNR, CDR2 FQNEAQ (reference sequence). There are 17 residues in the CDR3. V dropped 3 bases and J dropped 7; count of bases not matched to a gene: 13. Here the CDR3 DNA reads TGTGCCAGCAGCTTCCGGACTAGCGGACCAGAATCGTATACGCAGTATTTT. As protein: CASSFRTSGPESYTQYF. The full variable domain, in which reference TRBV7-9 and TRBJ2-3 provide the parts outside the CDR3, is DTGVSQNPRHKITKRGQNVTFRCDPISEHNRLYWYRQTLGQGPEFLTYFQNEAQLEKSRLLSDRFSAERPKGSFSTLEIQRTEQGDSAMYLCASSFRTSGPESYTQYFGPGTRLTVL.

The gene calls are TRBV9 and TRBJ2-7; 8 bases line up with TRBD1. Looked up from germline, CDR1 is SGDLS and CDR2 is YYNGEE. The V segment lost 4 bases and the J segment 3 bases; nucleotides outside the gene matches: 9. This CDR3 is 15 amino acids long. CDR3 amino acids: CASSPGQGGHYEQYF. CDR3 DNA sequence: TGTGCCAGCAGCCCTGGACAGGGTGGGCACTACGAGCAGTACTTC.

This clonotype came up many times. V and J are TRBV3-1 and TRBJ2-7; D unresolved. V was shortened by 1 base and J by 6 bases, with 10 bases between the two germline ends. This CDR3 has 13 residues. Germline CDR1 and CDR2: LGHDT and YNNKEL (reference sequence). The chain's CDR3 is CASSQGRQSEQYF. CDR3 bases: TGTGCCAGCAGCCAAGGTCGGCAATCCGAGCAGTACTTC.

The chain uses TRBV7-6 and TRBJ2-7, with D possibly called TRBD1 or TRBD2 (5 bases each). V was shortened by 3 bases and J by 3 bases, with 15 bases between the two germline ends. CDR1 is SGHVS and CDR2 is FNYEAQ in the germline V gene. The CDR3 sequence is 15 residues long. The CDR3 bases are TGTGCCAGCAGCTTGGGACCCCCAGGAAACTACGAGCAGTACTTC. It specifies CASSLGPPGNYEQYF.

This sequence joins TRBV5-5 and TRBJ2-3; D gene ambiguous. The CDR3 sequence is 14 residues long. Germline lookup yields CDR1 SGHKS and CDR2 YYEKEE (reference sequence). V lost 4 bases and J 3 bases, leaving 12 bases between the germline ends. CDR3 coding DNA: TGTGCCAGCAGCCTTGGGCAGGCAACAGATACGCAGTATTTT. This gives the protein CASSLGQATDTQYF.

This clonotype was detected only a few times. The chain employs TRBV12-3 or TRBV12-4 and TRBJ2-1, with 11 bases fitting TRBD2. The CDR3 loop spans 17 amino acids. J gave up 6 bases and V 5 bases, and 12 bases lay outside the gene matches. The CDR3 sequence: CASSQSYLGTSGNEQFF. The CDR3 DNA reads TGTGCCAGCAGTCAGAGCTACCTCGGGACTAGCGGCAATGAGCAGTTCTTC.

This clonotype was counted a few times. CDR3 bases: TGCAGTGCTAGAGATACGGGCGAGCAGTACTTC. Protein: CSARDTGEQYF. V and J are TRBV20-1 and TRBJ2-7; D gene ambiguous. This CDR3 region has 11 residues. V shed 0 bases and J shed 6 bases, with 6 bases lying between them. Germline V gives CDR1 DFQATT, CDR2 SNEGSKA (reference sequence).